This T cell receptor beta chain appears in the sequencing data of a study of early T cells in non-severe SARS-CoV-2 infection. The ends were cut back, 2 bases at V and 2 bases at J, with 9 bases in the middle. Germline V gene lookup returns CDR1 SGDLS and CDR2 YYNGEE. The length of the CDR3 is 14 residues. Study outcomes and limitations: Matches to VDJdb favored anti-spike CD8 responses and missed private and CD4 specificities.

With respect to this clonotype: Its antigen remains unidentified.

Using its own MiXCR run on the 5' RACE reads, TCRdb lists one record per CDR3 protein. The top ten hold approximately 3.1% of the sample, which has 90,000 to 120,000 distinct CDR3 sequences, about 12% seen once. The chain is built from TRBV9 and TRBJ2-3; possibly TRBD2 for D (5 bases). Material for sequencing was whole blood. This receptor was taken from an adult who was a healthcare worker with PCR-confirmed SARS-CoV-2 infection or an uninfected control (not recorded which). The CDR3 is CASSVSGTTDTQYF. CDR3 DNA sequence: TGTGCCAGCAGCGTCAGCGGAACCACAGATACGCAGTATTTT.